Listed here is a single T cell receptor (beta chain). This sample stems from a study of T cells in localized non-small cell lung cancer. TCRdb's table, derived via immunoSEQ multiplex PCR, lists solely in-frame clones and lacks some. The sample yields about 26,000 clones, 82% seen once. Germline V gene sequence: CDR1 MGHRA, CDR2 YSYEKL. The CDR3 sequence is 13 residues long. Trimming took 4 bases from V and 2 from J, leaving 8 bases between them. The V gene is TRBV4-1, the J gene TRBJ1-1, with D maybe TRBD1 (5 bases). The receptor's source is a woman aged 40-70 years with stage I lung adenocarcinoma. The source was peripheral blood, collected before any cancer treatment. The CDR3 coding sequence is TGCGCCAGCAGCCGACAGCACAACACTGAAGCTTTCTTT. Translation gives CASSRQHNTEAFF.